The rows below give T cell receptor beta chains drawn from one sample of a study of cytomegalovirus exposure and HLA in healthy donors. Assay used: immunoSEQ multiplex PCR; TCRdb lists only in-frame clones, some missing. The sample holds approximately 120,000 clones, almost 90% seen once. Sequenced sample: PBMCs. The receptor set was obtained from a woman aged 18-35 years in good health and CMV-seronegative. CDR3s include the opening cysteine and the closing phenylalanine or tryptophan. D genes are given only for firm matches. Size values are once, few and many counts, or a class for expanded clones, and some rows have none.

D: -
V: TRBV11-3
J: TRBJ2-1
size: -
DNA: TGTGCCAGCAGCCAGGGGGGATGGGAATCGGACAATGAGCAGTTCTTC
CDR3: CASSQGGWESDNEQFF

D: TRBD1
V: TRBV18
J: TRBJ2-2
size: few
DNA: TGTGCCAGCTCAACCAAGACAGGGGCGACCGGGGAGCTGTTTTTT
CDR3: CASSTKTGATGELFF

D: -
V: TRBV9
J: TRBJ2-7
size: -
DNA: TGTGCCAGCAGCGTAGCTCCCGGTCGCGAGCAGTACTTC
CDR3: CASSVAPGREQYF

D: -
V: TRBV12-2
J: TRBJ1-2
size: -
DNA: TGTGCAAGTCGCTTAGGGCCGGGACAGTTCCCTTACTATGGCTACACCTTC
CDR3: CASRLGPGQFPYYGYTF

D: TRBD2
V: TRBV29-1
J: TRBJ2-1
size: -
DNA: TGCAGCGTTGGCCTAAGGACTAGCGGATACAATGAGCAGTTCTTC
CDR3: CSVGLRTSGYNEQFF

D: -
V: TRBV7-9
J: TRBJ1-3
size: -
DNA: TGTGCCAGCAGCTTTCAAGAGAGGCCTGGAAACACCATATATTTT
CDR3: CASSFQERPGNTIYF

D: TRBD1
V: TRBV30
J: TRBJ1-5
size: -
DNA: TGTGCCTGGAGTCCAAAGGGGGGACAGGGAGGCCAGCCCCAGCATTTT
CDR3: CAWSPKGGQGGQPQHF

D: TRBD1
V: TRBV5-1
J: TRBJ1-1
size: -
DNA: TGCGCCAGCAGCGGGACAGGCACTGAAGCTTTCTTT
CDR3: CASSGTGTEAFF

D: TRBD1
V: TRBV11-3
J: TRBJ1-2
size: -
DNA: TGTGCCAGCAGCTTAGATGAGGGGGCTAGGGACTATGGCTACACCTTC
CDR3: CASSLDEGARDYGYTF

D: TRBD2
V: TRBV9
J: TRBJ2-7
size: -
DNA: TGTGCCAGCAGCGTACTAGCGGGGGGTTACGAGCAGTACTTC
CDR3: CASSVLAGGYEQYF

D: TRBD2
V: TRBV15
J: TRBJ2-5
size: -
DNA: TGTGCCACCAGCAGAGATCTTACGGGGGGCCAAGAGACCCAGTACTTC
CDR3: CATSRDLTGGQETQYF

D: -
V: TRBV6-5
J: TRBJ2-7
size: -
DNA: TGTGCCAGCAGTCACACTTGGGACTTCGCCTACGAGCAGTACTTC
CDR3: CASSHTWDFAYEQYF

D: -
V: TRBV7-2
J: TRBJ1-2
size: -
DNA: TGTGCCAGCAGCCCGGCTCCTCTCAGGGGTAGCGGCTACACCTTC
CDR3: CASSPAPLRGSGYTF

D: -
V: TRBV28
J: TRBJ1-2
size: -
DNA: TGTGCCAGCAGCTTCTATTCAGGGTTAGATGGCTACACCTTC
CDR3: CASSFYSGLDGYTF

D: TRBD1
V: TRBV5-1
J: TRBJ2-1
size: -
DNA: TGCGCCAGCAGCTTGGAAGGGACAGGGTTCTACAATGAGCAGTTCTTC
CDR3: CASSLEGTGFYNEQFF

D: TRBD1
V: TRBV7-9
J: TRBJ1-2
size: -
DNA: TGTGCCAGCAGCTTAGGACAGGGGGACGGCTACACCTTC
CDR3: CASSLGQGDGYTF

D: -
V: TRBV30
J: TRBJ1-6
size: -
DNA: TGTGCCTGGACAGGGCAGTATAATTCACCCCTCCACTTT
CDR3: CAWTGQYNSPLHF

D: TRBD1
V: TRBV25-1
J: TRBJ2-3
size: -
DNA: TGTGCCAGCAGTGGGGGGGACAGGGGCACAGATACGCAGTATTTT
CDR3: CASSGGDRGTDTQYF

D: TRBD1
V: TRBV5-8
J: TRBJ1-5
size: -
DNA: TGTGCCAGCAGCCTCTGGACAGGGGGCAATCAGCCCCAGCATTTT
CDR3: CASSLWTGGNQPQHF

D: TRBD2
V: TRBV27
J: TRBJ2-1
size: -
DNA: TGTGCCAGCAGTGTTTTACCTGAGCGGACTAGCGTTTTCGAGCAGTTCTTC
CDR3: CASSVLPERTSVFEQFF

D: -
V: TRBV10-2
J: TRBJ1-5
size: -
DNA: TGCGCCAGCAGTGAGTCGAGTTCCGTGCAGCCCCAGCATTTT
CDR3: CASSESSSVQPQHF

D: TRBD1
V: TRBV9
J: TRBJ2-1
size: -
DNA: TGTGCCAGCAGCCGGGGACAGGGGGGAGATGAGCAGTTCTTC
CDR3: CASSRGQGGDEQFF

D: TRBD2
V: TRBV18
J: TRBJ2-3
size: -
DNA: TGTGCCAGCTCACCACCGGGACTACTAGCTAGCACAGATACGCAGTATTTT
CDR3: CASSPPGLLASTDTQYF

D: -
V: TRBV2
J: TRBJ2-1
size: -
DNA: TGTGCCAGCAGAGGGGTTAGGAATGAGCAGTTCTTC
CDR3: CASRGVRNEQFF